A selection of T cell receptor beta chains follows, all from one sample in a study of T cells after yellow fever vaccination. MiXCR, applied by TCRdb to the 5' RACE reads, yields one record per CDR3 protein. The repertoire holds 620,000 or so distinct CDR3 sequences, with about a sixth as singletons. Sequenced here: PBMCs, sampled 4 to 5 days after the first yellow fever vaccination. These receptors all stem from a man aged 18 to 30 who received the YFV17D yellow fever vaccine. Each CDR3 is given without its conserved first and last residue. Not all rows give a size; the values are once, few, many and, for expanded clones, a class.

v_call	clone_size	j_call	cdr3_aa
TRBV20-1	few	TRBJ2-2	SARDPWTSGNTGELF
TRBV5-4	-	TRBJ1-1	ASSPTGQGTTEAF
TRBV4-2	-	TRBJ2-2	ASSQGLAGGPTGELF
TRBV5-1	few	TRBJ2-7	ASSPFGGEQY
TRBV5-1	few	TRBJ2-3	ASTPKPPTDTQY
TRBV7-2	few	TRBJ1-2	ASSLTELDGYT
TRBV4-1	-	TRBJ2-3	ASSHGTSGGASTDTQY
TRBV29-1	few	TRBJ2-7	SVEDPTASSSYEQY
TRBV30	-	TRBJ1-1	AWSKVRGTEAF
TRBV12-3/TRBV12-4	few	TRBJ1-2	ASRETGEVGYT
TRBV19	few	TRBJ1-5	ASSSDRLYSNQPQH
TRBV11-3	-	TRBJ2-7	ASSSGLAGKQY
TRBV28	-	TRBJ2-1	ASIDRTRPYNEQF
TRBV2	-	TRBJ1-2	ASSPGGAEIYGYT
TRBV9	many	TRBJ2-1	ASSSADGTSGSRSYNEQF
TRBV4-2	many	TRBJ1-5	ASSQDWRGNQPQH
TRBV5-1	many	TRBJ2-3	ATSAGAAGDTQY
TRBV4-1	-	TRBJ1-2	ASSQGQGQLTMAGYT
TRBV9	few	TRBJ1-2	ASSVDGRSNYGYT
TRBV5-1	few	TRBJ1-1	ASSLADWAGPEAF
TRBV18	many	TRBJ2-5	ASSPVQETQY
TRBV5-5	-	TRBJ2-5	ASSLGSTGGREETQY
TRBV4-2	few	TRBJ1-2	ASGPGGGYGYT
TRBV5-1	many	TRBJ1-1	ASSLGGRAF
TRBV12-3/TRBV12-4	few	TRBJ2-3	ASTLAGGGDTQY
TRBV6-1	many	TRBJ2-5	ASSHRDTGTQY
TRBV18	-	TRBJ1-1	ASSPQSEAF
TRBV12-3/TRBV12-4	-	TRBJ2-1	ASSLQSYNEQF
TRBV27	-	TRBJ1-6	ASSFGGAGNSPLH
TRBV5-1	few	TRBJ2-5	ASSTGTGQETQY
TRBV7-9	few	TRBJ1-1	ASSLDWGTTEAF
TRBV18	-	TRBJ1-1	ASSHPSAEAF
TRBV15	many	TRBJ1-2	ATSRDPPQYGYT
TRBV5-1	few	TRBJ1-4	ASSLGDYLNEKLF
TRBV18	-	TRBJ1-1	ASSPLTENTEAF